The source of this TCR beta chain is a study of graft-versus-host responses after intestinal transplantation. The wider study: Each recipient received a multivisceral, liver-intestinal, or isolated intestinal graft. Tacrolimus and steroids were given for about three years to all recipients after anti-thymocyte globulin induction. The study, taken as a whole, reports: GvH clones surfaced in recipient marrow, some emerging earlier in ileum or blood.

TCRdb keeps only in-frame clones here, not all; method: immunoSEQ multiplex PCR. The sample holds some 46,000 clones, approximately 94% seen once. Comments on this clone: Its antigen is still unknown.

CDR3 length: 14 amino acids. V lost 5 bases and J lost 6; bases outside the gene matches: 5. Germline V lookup: CDR1 KGHSH, CDR2 LQKENI. The chain carries TRBV18 and TRBJ2-4, with TRBD1 identical over 9 bases. This TCR was sampled from a human patient who received an intestinal transplant, so some T cells may come from the graft donor. This sample comprised PBMCs, obtained 330 to 350 days after intestinal transplant. The DNA for the CDR3 is TGTGCCAGCTCATCGGGACAGGGATTAAACATTCAGTACTTC. Its protein product is CASSSGQGLNIQYF.